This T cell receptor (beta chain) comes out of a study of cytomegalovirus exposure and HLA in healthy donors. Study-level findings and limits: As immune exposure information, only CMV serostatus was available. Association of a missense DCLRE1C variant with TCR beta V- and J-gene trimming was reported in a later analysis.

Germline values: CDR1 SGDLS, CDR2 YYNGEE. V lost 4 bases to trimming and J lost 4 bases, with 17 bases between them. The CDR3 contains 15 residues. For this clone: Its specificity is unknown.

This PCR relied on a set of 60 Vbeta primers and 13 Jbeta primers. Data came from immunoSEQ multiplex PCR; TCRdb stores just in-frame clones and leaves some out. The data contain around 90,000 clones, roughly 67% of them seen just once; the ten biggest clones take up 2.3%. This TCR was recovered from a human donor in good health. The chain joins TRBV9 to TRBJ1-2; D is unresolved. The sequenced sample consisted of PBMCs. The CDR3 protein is CASSFPGLEPYGYTF. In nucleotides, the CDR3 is TGTGCCAGCAGCTTCCCTGGACTGGAGCCCTATGGCTACACCTTC.